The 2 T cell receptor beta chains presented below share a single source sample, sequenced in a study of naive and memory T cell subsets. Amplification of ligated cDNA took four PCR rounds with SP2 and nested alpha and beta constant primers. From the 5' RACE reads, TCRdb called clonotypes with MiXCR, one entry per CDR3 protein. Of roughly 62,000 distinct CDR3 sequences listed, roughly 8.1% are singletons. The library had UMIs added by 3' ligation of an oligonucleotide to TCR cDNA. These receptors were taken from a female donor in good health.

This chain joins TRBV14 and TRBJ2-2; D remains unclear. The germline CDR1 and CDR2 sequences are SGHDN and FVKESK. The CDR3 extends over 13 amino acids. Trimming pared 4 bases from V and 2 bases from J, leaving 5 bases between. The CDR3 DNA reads TGTGCCAGCAGCCCCATAAACACCGGGGAGCTGTTTTTT. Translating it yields CASSPINTGELFF.

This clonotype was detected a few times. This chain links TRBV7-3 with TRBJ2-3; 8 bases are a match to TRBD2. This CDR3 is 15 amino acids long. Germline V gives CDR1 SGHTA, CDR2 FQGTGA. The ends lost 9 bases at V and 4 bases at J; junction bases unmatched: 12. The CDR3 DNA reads TGTGCCAGTTCTCCGGGACTAGGGAACGCAGATACGCAGTATTTT. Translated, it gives CASSPGLGNADTQYF.